The 4 T cell receptor beta chains reported below all come from one sample, sequenced in a study of T cells after yellow fever vaccination. TCRdb reprocessed the 5' RACE reads with MiXCR, giving one entry per CDR3 protein. The data contain fewer than 400,000 distinct CDR3 sequences, about 10% of them singletons. This material consisted of CD4+ T cells sorted from PBMCs, taken 45 days after the yellow fever booster vaccination. These TCRs come from a man aged 18 to 29 who received the YFV17D yellow fever vaccine.

This clonotype was observed a handful of times. The V gene is TRBV9, the J gene TRBJ2-1; 7 bases match TRBD1. The CDR3 length is 15 residues. The V gene end was trimmed by 6 bases and the J gene end by 4 bases; junction bases not matched to a gene: 10. CDR1 and CDR2 from the germline V gene are SGDLS and YYNGEE. The CDR3 reads CASNIQGEWYNEQFF. The DNA for the CDR3 is TGTGCCAGCAACATCCAGGGGGAATGGTACAATGAGCAGTTCTTC.

This sequence joins TRBV2 and TRBJ2-2, with 7 bases aligning to TRBD1. This CDR3 comprises 14 residues. CDR1 and CDR2 (germline): SNHLY, FYNNEI. Trimming removed 6 bases from V and 5 bases from J; junction bases left unmatched: 6. The CDR3 protein is CASRRTGATGELFF. Written as DNA, the CDR3 is TGTGCCAGCAGACGTACAGGGGCTACCGGGGAGCTGTTTTTT.

The chain links TRBV5-6 to TRBJ1-2, with 7 bases aligning to TRBD1. The germline V gene has CDR1 SGHDT and CDR2 YYEEEE. The CDR3 has 14 amino acids. V dropped 3 bases and J dropped 4; count of bases not matched to a gene: 6. DNA of the CDR3: TGTGCCAGCAGCTCCTGGGACAGATTCTATGGCTACACCTTC. The encoded protein is CASSSWDRFYGYTF.

The rearrangement uses TRBV6-5 and TRBJ2-7; tentatively, D is TRBD1 (5 bases). Germline loops: CDR1 MNHEY, CDR2 SVGAGI. V lost 7 bases and J 5 bases, leaving 15 bases between the germline ends. The CDR3 has 13 amino acids. The CDR3 sequence is CASNPPGQDEQYF. CDR3 DNA sequence: TGTGCCAGCAATCCTCCAGGGCAGGACGAGCAGTACTTC.